This TCR beta chain stems from a study of regulatory T cells in long-lasting Graves disease. As concerns this clonotype: Its antigen is unidentified.

V was pared by 5 bases and J by 4 bases, with 5 bases of the junction left unmatched. CDR1 is SGHAT, CDR2 FQNNGV, per germline. The CDR3 totals 15 residues. In building TCR beta libraries, iRepertoire HTBI primers were used together with Arm-PCR of CDR3 regions. In the original processing: The study identified 55 to 80 TRBV and 14 to 15 TRBJ segments across samples. MiXCR was run by TCRdb on the multiplex PCR reads, yielding one entry per CDR3 protein. The V and J calls reflect TCRdb's pipeline rather than the authors' work. The top ten hold 45% to 70% of the sample, which has about 310,000 distinct CDR3 sequences, 22% seen once. Indicated time point: persistent/refractory GD, antithyroid drugs over 5 years with positive TRAb. RNA isolated from PBMCs was used to make the TCR library. From each patient, nine milliliters of peripheral blood was drawn and collected into an EDTA anticoagulant tube. Overall study results and limits: Thyroid tissue went unstudied; only peripheral blood was examined. Persistent disease preferred TRBV28, TRBJ1-2 and TRBJ2-5; new disease, TRBV20-1 and TRBJ2-1.

The chain carries TRBV11-2 and TRBJ2-2, with 9 bases that match TRBD1. This specimen was peripheral blood mononuclear cells (PBMCs), taken when the disease was refractory, from a patient treated with antithyroid drugs. The source is a female donor with Graves disease. The CDR3 nucleotides read TGTGCCAGCAGCCCGACAGGGGGTGGCACCGGGGAGCTGTTTTTT. The encoded protein is CASSPTGGGTGELFF.